The 31 T cell receptor beta chains below all came from one sample that was sequenced in a study of cytomegalovirus exposure and HLA in healthy donors. With 60 Vbeta and 13 Jbeta primers, the PCR was carried out. The assay was immunoSEQ multiplex PCR, and TCRdb's table has in-frame clones only and misses some. The table has roughly 150,000 clones, about four fifths seen once. Sequenced: PBMCs. The origin of the receptors is a man aged 25 to 40 in good health and CMV-seropositive.

The J gene is TRBJ1-3, the V gene TRBV18; the D is unclear. From germline, CDR1 is KGHSH and CDR2 LQKENI. The CDR3 totals 14 residues. V dropped 6 bases and J dropped 2 bases, with 11 bases sitting between them. Here the CDR3 DNA reads TGTGCCAGCTCGCGCGCCTTACCTGGAAACACCATATATTTT. It specifies CASSRALPGNTIYF. The variable domain in full, completed from reference TRBV18 and TRBJ1-3, reads NAGVMQNPRHLVRRRGQEARLRCSPMKGHSHVYWYRQLPEEGLKFMVYLQKENIIDESGMPKERFSAEFPKEGPSILRIQQVVRGDSAAYFCASSRALPGNTIYFGEGSWLTVV.

V and J are TRBV6-5 and TRBJ1-1; D remains unclear. Per the germline V gene, CDR1 is MNHEY and CDR2 is SVGAGI. CDR3 length: 14 residues. Trimming pared 6 bases from V and 1 base from J, leaving 12 bases between. The DNA for the CDR3 is TGTGCCAGCAGCTCAACTCGCGGGAACACTGAAGCTTTCTTT. Its protein is CASSSTRGNTEAFF.

The chain carries TRBV5-4 and TRBJ2-3; 10 positions agree with TRBD2. CDR3 length: 15 amino acids. V was pared by 7 bases and J by 0 bases, with 5 bases of the junction left unmatched. The V gene's germline CDR1 is SGHNT and CDR2 YYREEE (reference sequence). The CDR3 DNA reads TGTGCCAGCTTCCTAGCGGGGGTAAGCACAGATACGCAGTATTTT. It translates to CASFLAGVSTDTQYF.

This clone was found a few times. The chain recombines TRBV4-1 with TRBJ1-1; D is undetermined. Between the trimmed V and J ends, which lost 0 bases and 3 bases, there was a span of 8 bases. Germline loops: CDR1 MGHRA, CDR2 YSYEKL. The CDR3 runs to 14 residues. CDR3 residues: CASSQEGGYTEAFF. The DNA for the CDR3 is TGCGCCAGCAGCCAAGAAGGAGGGTACACTGAAGCTTTCTTT.

This clone was observed a handful of times. V usage is TRBV2 and J usage is TRBJ1-5; D call uncertain. Trimming removed 4 bases at V and 7 bases at J, with 8 bases between. Germline-derived CDR1 and CDR2 are SNHLY and FYNNEI. This CDR3 contains 12 residues. In DNA form, the CDR3 reads TGTGCCAGCAGTGTTCCTCTGCAGCCCCAGCATTTT. Amino acid sequence: CASSVPLQPQHF.

The chain combines TRBV7-9 with TRBJ2-3, with 14 bases fitting TRBD2. Germline trimming cut 4 bases from V and 1 base from J; bases unmatched to any gene: 7. Germline CDR1 and CDR2: SEHNR and FQNEAQ (reference sequence). The CDR3 runs 18 residues. CDR3 sequence: CASSWRLAGGWGTDTQYF. The CDR3 coding sequence is TGTGCCAGCAGCTGGAGACTAGCGGGAGGGTGGGGCACAGATACGCAGTATTTT.

This sequence joins TRBV11-2 and TRBJ1-4; weak D call: TRBD1 (6 bases). V shed 1 base and J shed 7 bases, with 13 bases lying between them. Germline CDR1 is SGHAT and CDR2 is FQNNGV. CDR3 length equals 15 residues. In DNA form, the CDR3 reads TGTGCCAGCAGCTTAGGGGGGGGGCCGGGTGAAAAACTGTTTTTT. Protein product: CASSLGGGPGEKLFF.

The chain is built from TRBV5-1 and TRBJ1-3; 7 bases agree with TRBD1. Trimming at V came to 4 bases and at J to 3 bases, leaving 7 bases not matched to a gene. The length of the CDR3 is 15 residues. CDR1 and CDR2 (germline): SGHRS, YFSETQ. The CDR3 DNA sequence: TGCGCCAGCAGCGTGGGACAGAGCCTTGGAAACACCATATATTTT. Translated: CASSVGQSLGNTIYF.

The V gene is TRBV20-1, the J gene TRBJ2-3, with D unclear. Germline V gene data show CDR1 as DFQATT and CDR2 as SNEGSKA (reference sequence). The length of the CDR3 is 11 residues. Trimming cost V 2 bases and J 9 bases, with 9 bases left between them. CDR3 sequence: CSARNEKTQYF. In nucleotides, the CDR3 is TGCAGTGCTAGAAACGAGAAGACGCAGTATTTT.

The DNA for the CDR3 is TGTGCCAGCAGCATTGCGGGGCGAGAGACCCAGTACTTC. The encoded protein is CASSIAGRETQYF. The chain couples TRBV11-2 to TRBJ2-5; D might be TRBD2 (6 bases). The CDR3 is 13 amino acids. In germline, CDR1 is SGHAT, CDR2 FQNNGV. Trimming left V 5 bases short and J 4 bases short, with 11 bases between.

This chain connects TRBV5-1 to TRBJ2-7; D might be TRBD2 (7 bases). Per germline, CDR1 SGHRS and CDR2 YFSETQ. CDR3 length equals 13 residues. The germline V and J ends were trimmed by 5 bases and 5 bases, with 14 bases remaining between them. CDR3 DNA sequence: TGCGCCAGCAGGCGGGGGCAGGCCCACGAGCAGTACTTC. Its translation is CASRRGQAHEQYF.

This clone was seen a handful of times. The CDR3 region has the DNA TGCGCCAGCAGCCCATGGACAGGGAACACTGAAGCTTTCTTT. This translates into CASSPWTGNTEAFF. The chain is built from TRBV5-1 and TRBJ1-1; TRBD1 aligns across 7 bases. The CDR3 is made up of 14 amino acids. V shed 4 bases, J shed 1 base, and the junction held 4 bases outside the gene matches. Germline CDR1 reads SGHRS; CDR2 reads YFSETQ. The full variable domain, with the rest looked up from reference TRBV5-1 and TRBJ1-1, is KAGVTQTPRYLIKTRGQQVTLSCSPISGHRSVSWYQQTPGQGLQFLFEYFSETQRNKGNFPGRFSGRQFSNSRSEMNVSTLELGDSALYLCASSPWTGNTEAFFGQGTRLTVV.

The genes are TRBV5-8 and TRBJ2-5; tentative D call: TRBD2 (5 bases). The CDR3 totals 11 residues. V lost 5 bases, J lost 4 bases, and 6 bases lay in between. Germline-derived CDR1 and CDR2 are SGHTS and YDEGEE. CDR3 sequence: CASRGRETQYF. The CDR3 DNA reads TGTGCCAGCAGGGGGAGAGAGACCCAGTACTTC. Filled out from reference TRBV5-8 and TRBJ2-5, the complete variable domain reads EAGVTQSPTHLIKTRGQQATLRCSPISGHTSVYWYQQALGLGLQFLLWYDEGEERNRGNFPPRFSGRQFPNYSSELNVNALELEDSALYLCASRGRETQYFGPGTRLLVL.

The count of this clone is one. The chain is built from TRBV11-2 and TRBJ2-7; 7 positions match TRBD1. The CDR3 has 15 residues. V gave up 3 bases and J gave up 5 bases; unmatched junction bases: 10. Germline V CDR1 and CDR2: SGHAT, FQNNGV. The CDR3 loop is CASSFDRAGRDEQYF. For the CDR3, the DNA is TGTGCCAGCAGCTTCGACAGGGCGGGTCGCGACGAGCAGTACTTC.

This clone was seen only a few times. The chain is built from TRBV2 and TRBJ2-7; possibly TRBD1 for D (5 bases). CDR1 is SNHLY, CDR2 FYNNEI, per germline. The CDR3 is 12 amino acids. V dropped 7 bases and J dropped 2 bases, with 9 bases sitting between them. The chain's CDR3 is CASNQGTYEQYF. CDR3 nucleotide sequence: TGTGCCAGCAATCAGGGAACCTACGAGCAGTACTTC.

This chain connects TRBV27 to TRBJ2-1; 9 bases fit TRBD1. J was trimmed by 4 bases and V by 2 bases; bases with no gene match: 3. The CDR3 loop spans 15 amino acids. Germline V gene sequence: CDR1 MNHEY, CDR2 SMNVEV (reference sequence). For the CDR3, the DNA is TGTGCCAGCAGTTTAGAAGGGACAGGGTACAATGAGCAGTTCTTC. Residues: CASSLEGTGYNEQFF.

The chain links TRBV28 to TRBJ2-3; 11 positions agree with TRBD2. Unmatched junction bases numbered 4, after V lost 1 base and J lost 7 bases. Germline CDR1 and CDR2: MDHEN and SYDVKM. There are 15 residues in the CDR3. The CDR3 here is CASSLSLAGDHTQYF. The CDR3 DNA reads as TGTGCCAGCAGTTTATCACTAGCGGGGGACCATACGCAGTATTTT.

Details on this clone: Other DNA sequences in this specimen translate into the identical CDR3. V usage is TRBV13 and J usage is TRBJ2-2; D remains ambiguous. This CDR3 spans 14 amino acids. V dropped 6 bases and J dropped 4 bases, with 12 bases sitting between them. Germline V CDR1 and CDR2: PRHDT, FYEKMQ (reference sequence). CDR3 in amino acids: CASRPRSLTGELFF. The CDR3 region has the DNA TGTGCCAGCAGACCCCGGTCCCTCACCGGGGAGCTGTTTTTT.

J is TRBJ1-5 and V is TRBV6-5, with D perhaps TRBD1 (5 bases). Trimming removed 8 bases at V and 4 bases at J, with 15 bases between. The CDR3 runs to 14 residues. Germline V gene data show CDR1 as MNHEY and CDR2 as SVGAGI. The CDR3 DNA reads TGTGCCAGCGGGGCTACAGATCGGAATCAGCCCCAGCATTTT. Protein product: CASGATDRNQPQHF.

This clone was found a few times. V is TRBV6-5 and J is TRBJ1-1; D gene unclear. Trimming removed 7 bases from V and 3 bases from J, with 15 bases in between. CDR3 size: 14 residues. The germline CDR1 and CDR2 sequences are MNHEY and SVGAGI. The CDR3 is CASTPVGVHTEAFF. CDR3 nucleotides: TGTGCCAGCACCCCGGTCGGGGTTCACACTGAAGCTTTCTTT.

As concerns this clone: In the same sample, other DNA sequences code for this CDR3. The rearrangement uses TRBV7-2 and TRBJ2-2; the D gene is possibly TRBD1 (7 bases). The CDR3 loop spans 15 amino acids. The V end lost 9 bases, the J end lost 1 base, and 15 bases lay between the germline ends. CDR1 and CDR2 from the germline V gene are SGHTA and FQGNSA. The CDR3 region has the DNA TGTGCCAGTAGACTAGGGACAGAGAACACCGGGGAGCTGTTTTTT. Translation gives CASRLGTENTGELFF.

CDR3 loop: CASSSYSELFF. Here the CDR3 DNA reads TGTGCCAGCAGCTCATACTCGGAACTGTTTTTT. This rearrangement joins TRBV7-9 to TRBJ1-4; no clear D. This CDR3 is 11 amino acids long. The V end lost 4 bases, the J end lost 12 bases, and 9 bases lay between the germline ends. Germline CDR1 SEHNR, CDR2 FQNEAQ (reference sequence).

The CDR3 is CASRKSGANEQFF. The DNA for the CDR3 is TGCGCCAGCAGGAAAAGCGGGGCCAATGAGCAGTTCTTC. The genes are TRBV4-1 and TRBJ2-1; 7 nucleotides line up with TRBD2. Germline V CDR1 and CDR2: MGHRA, YSYEKL. This CDR3 is built from 13 residues. V was pared by 6 bases and J by 6 bases, with 5 bases of the junction left unmatched.

This clone was found once. The chain recombines TRBV6-5 with TRBJ2-7; tentatively, D is TRBD1 (6 bases). Germline V CDR1 and CDR2: MNHEY, SVGAGI. The CDR3 totals 15 residues. V was cut by 3 bases and J by 1 base, with 13 bases left in between. The CDR3 sequence is CASSYWDTASYEQYF. The CDR3 DNA sequence: TGTGCCAGCAGTTATTGGGACACCGCATCCTACGAGCAGTACTTC.

This sequence joins TRBV27 and TRBJ2-5; 11 nucleotides line up with TRBD2. Germline CDR1 is MNHEY and CDR2 is SMNVEV (reference sequence). After removal of 5 bases from V and 6 bases from J, the junction contained 11 bases not matched to a gene. CDR3 length: 16 amino acids. The CDR3 DNA follows: TGTGCCAGCAGTCCTACTTTAGCGGGAGGGCCACAGACCCAGTACTTC. As protein: CASSPTLAGGPQTQYF.

The CDR3, as DNA: TGTGCCTGGAGTGTAGGGACAGGGAAGGGGCAAAGCTCCTACAATGAGCAGTTCTTC. Protein product: CAWSVGTGKGQSSYNEQFF. The chain links TRBV30 to TRBJ2-1; TRBD1 matches at 9 bases. Germline values: CDR1 GTSNPN, CDR2 SVGIG (reference sequence). This CDR3 has 19 amino acids. Germline trimming cut 0 bases from V and 0 bases from J; bases unmatched to any gene: 12.

The V and J genes are TRBV19 and TRBJ2-1, with D possibly matching TRBD2 (6 bases). The CDR3 is made up of 14 amino acids. From germline, CDR1 is LNHDA and CDR2 SQIVND (reference sequence). V was clipped by 5 bases and J by 4 bases, with 12 bases between them. The CDR3: CASSGGTAYNEQFF. CDR3 bases: TGTGCCAGTAGTGGGGGGACTGCTTACAATGAGCAGTTCTTC.

The V and J genes are TRBV7-6 and TRBJ2-3; 8 bases are a match to TRBD2. Germline CDR1 and CDR2: SGHVS and FNYEAQ. CDR3 length: 13 residues. Germline trimming cut 10 bases from V and 2 bases from J; bases unmatched to any gene: 5. CDR3 in DNA: TGTGCCACCGGGAGGGGAGACACAGATACGCAGTATTTT. As protein: CATGRGDTDTQYF. Filled out from reference TRBV7-6 and TRBJ2-3, the complete variable domain reads GAGVSQSPRYKVTKRGQDVALRCDPISGHVSLYWYRQALGQGPEFLTYFNYEAQQDKSGLPNDRFSAERPEGSISTLTIQRTEQRDSAMYRCATGRGDTDTQYFGPGTRLTVL.

This CDR3 reads CSVEEEGFSYEQYF. CDR3 nucleotides: TGCAGCGTTGAAGAAGAGGGCTTCTCCTACGAGCAGTACTTC. The chain is built from TRBV29-1 and TRBJ2-7; possibly TRBD2 for D (5 bases). CDR1 is SQVTM and CDR2 is ANQGSEA in the germline V gene. CDR3 length: 14 residues. Trimming stripped 0 bases from V and 0 bases from J, with 9 bases between.

The chain carries TRBV4-3 and TRBJ1-6; no definite D call. The germline V and J ends were trimmed by 0 bases and 6 bases, with 9 bases remaining between them. This CDR3 has 15 residues. CDR1 and CDR2 from the germline V gene are LGHNA and YSLEER. CDR3 amino acids: CASSQDRVGNSPLHF. The CDR3 bases are TGCGCCAGCAGCCAAGATCGGGTGGGTAATTCACCCCTCCACTTT.

Comments on this clone: Other DNA sequences in the sample encode the same CDR3. CDR3 region: CASSLAGYTEAFF. CDR3 nucleotides: TGCGCCAGCAGCTTGGCGGGTTACACTGAAGCTTTCTTT. The chain employs TRBV5-1 and TRBJ1-1; D unresolved. Per germline, CDR1 SGHRS and CDR2 YFSETQ. The V end was cut by 0 bases, the J end by 3 bases, with 6 bases between. This CDR3 spans 13 amino acids.